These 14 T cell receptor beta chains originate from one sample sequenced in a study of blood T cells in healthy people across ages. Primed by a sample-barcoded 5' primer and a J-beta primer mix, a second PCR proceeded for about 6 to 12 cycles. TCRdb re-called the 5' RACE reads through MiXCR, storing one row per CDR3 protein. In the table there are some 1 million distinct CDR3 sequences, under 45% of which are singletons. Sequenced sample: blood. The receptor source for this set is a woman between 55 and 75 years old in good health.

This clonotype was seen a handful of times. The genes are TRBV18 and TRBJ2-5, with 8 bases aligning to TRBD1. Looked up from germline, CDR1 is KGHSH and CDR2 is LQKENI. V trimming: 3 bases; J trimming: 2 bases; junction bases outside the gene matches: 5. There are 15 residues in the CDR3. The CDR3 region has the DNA TGTGCCAGCTCACCGAGACAGGGGTCTCAAGAGACCCAGTACTTC. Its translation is CASSPRQGSQETQYF.

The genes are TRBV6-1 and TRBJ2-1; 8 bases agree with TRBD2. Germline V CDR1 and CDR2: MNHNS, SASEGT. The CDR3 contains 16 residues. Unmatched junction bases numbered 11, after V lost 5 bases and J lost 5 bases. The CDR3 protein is CASSLSGRYVDNEQFF. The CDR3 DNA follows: TGTGCCAGCAGTCTGAGCGGGAGATACGTCGACAATGAGCAGTTCTTC.

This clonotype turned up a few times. In DNA, the CDR3 is TGTGCCAGCAGTCCCGGGACAGGGTTCAATTCACCCCTCCACTTT. Its protein is CASSPGTGFNSPLHF. J is TRBJ1-6 and V is TRBV12-3 or TRBV12-4, with 9 bases that match TRBD1. The CDR3 is 15 amino acids. V was clipped by 5 bases and J by 7 bases; unmatched bases: 6.

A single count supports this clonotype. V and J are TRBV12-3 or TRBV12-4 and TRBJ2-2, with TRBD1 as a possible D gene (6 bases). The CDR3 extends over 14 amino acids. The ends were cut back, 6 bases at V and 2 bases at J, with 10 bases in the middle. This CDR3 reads CASRLQGNTGELFF. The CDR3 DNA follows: TGTGCCAGCAGATTACAGGGTAACACCGGGGAGCTGTTTTTT.

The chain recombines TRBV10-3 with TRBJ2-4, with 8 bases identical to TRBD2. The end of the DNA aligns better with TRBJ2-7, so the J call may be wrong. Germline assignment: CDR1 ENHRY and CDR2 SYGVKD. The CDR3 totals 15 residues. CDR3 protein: CAIKSAGGLGGEQYF. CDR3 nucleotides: TGTGCCATCAAGAGTGCGGGGGGACTAGGAGGCGAGCAGTACTTC.

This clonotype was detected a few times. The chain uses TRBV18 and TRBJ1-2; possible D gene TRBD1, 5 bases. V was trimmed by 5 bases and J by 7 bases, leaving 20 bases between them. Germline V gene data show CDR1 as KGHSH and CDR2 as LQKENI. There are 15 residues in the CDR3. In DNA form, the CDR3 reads TGTGCCAGCTCAGTCCGGGACGGACCTATTGGTGGCTACACCTTC. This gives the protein CASSVRDGPIGGYTF.

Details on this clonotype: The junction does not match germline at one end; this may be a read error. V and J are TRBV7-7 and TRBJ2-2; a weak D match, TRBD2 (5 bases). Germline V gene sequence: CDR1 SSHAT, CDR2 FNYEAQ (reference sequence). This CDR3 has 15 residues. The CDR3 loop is CACSPSGLNTGELFF. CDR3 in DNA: TGTGCCTGCAGCCCATCCGGACTTAACACCGGGGAGCTGTTTTTT.

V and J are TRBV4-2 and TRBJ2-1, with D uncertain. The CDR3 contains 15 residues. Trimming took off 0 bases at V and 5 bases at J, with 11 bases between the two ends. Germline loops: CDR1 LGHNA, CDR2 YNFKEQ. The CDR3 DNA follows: TGTGCCAGCAGCCAAGATGTAGGCAGAGACAATGAGCAGTTCTTC. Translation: CASSQDVGRDNEQFF.

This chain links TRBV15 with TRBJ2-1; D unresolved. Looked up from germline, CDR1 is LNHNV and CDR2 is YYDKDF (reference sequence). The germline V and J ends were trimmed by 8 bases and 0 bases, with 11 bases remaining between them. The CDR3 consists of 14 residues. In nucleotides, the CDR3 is TGTGCCACCCACGATTCTTCCTCCTACAATGAGCAGTTCTTC. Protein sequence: CATHDSSSYNEQFF.

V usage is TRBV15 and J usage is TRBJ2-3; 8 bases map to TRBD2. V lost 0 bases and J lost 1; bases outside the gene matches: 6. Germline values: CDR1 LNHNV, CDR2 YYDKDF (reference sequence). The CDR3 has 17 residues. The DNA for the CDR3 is TGTGCCACCAGCAGAGACAGGAGCGGGAGTCGCACAGATACGCAGTATTTT. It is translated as CATSRDRSGSRTDTQYF.

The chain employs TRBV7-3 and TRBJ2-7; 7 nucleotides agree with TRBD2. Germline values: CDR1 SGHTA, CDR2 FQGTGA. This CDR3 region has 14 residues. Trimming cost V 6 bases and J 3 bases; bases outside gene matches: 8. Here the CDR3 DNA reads TGTGCCAGCAGTCGGGGGGACGGGGGCTACGAGCAGTACTTC. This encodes CASSRGDGGYEQYF.

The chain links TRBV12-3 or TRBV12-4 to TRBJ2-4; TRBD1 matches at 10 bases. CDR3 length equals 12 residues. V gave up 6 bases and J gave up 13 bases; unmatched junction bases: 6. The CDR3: CASSPDRGKQYF. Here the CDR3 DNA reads TGTGCCAGCAGCCCGGACAGGGGGAAGCAGTACTTC.

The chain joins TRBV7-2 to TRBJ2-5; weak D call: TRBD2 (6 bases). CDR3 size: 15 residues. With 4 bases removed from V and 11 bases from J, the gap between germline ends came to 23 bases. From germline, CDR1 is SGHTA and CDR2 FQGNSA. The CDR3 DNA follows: TGTGCCAGCAGCTATGTACTAGCCCATAATGGTGAGCAGTACTTC. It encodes CASSYVLAHNGEQYF. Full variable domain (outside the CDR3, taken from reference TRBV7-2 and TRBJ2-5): GAGVSQSPSNKVTEKGKDVELRCDPISGHTALYWYRQSLGQGLEFLIYFQGNSAPDKSGLPSDRFSAERTGGSVSTLTIQRTQQEDSAVYLCASSYVLAHNGEQYFGPGTRLLVL.

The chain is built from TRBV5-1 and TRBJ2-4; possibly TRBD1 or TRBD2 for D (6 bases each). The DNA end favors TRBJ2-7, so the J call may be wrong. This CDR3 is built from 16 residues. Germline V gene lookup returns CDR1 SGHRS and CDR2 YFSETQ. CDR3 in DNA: TGCGCCAGCAGCTGGGACTCCCGGGACAATTTCTACGAGCAGTACTTC. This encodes CASSWDSRDNFYEQYF.